The clone carrying this T cell receptor (beta chain) was seen a few times. Its matching antigen is unknown. This entry comes from a study of blood T cells in healthy people across ages. Next came a second PCR, run for 7 to 11 cycles, which used a sample-barcoded 5' primer along with a J-beta primer mix. Tags on each cDNA molecule came from a template-switch adaptor with 12 random nucleotides. TCRdb re-called the 5' RACE reads with MiXCR, one entry per CDR3 protein. The table has about 1.6 million distinct CDR3 sequences, 30% to 35% seen once; the top ten hold about 11%. Isolated per sample were at least 7 million PBMCs. Germline-derived CDR1 and CDR2 are LGHNA and YNFKEQ. The V gene end was trimmed by 1 base and the J gene end by 1 base; junction bases not matched to a gene: 11. The length of the CDR3 is 18 residues. Regarding the study as a whole: Long-lived and aged donors differed, with more naive CD4+ cells and higher diversity in the long-lived.

The chain joins TRBV4-2 to TRBJ2-5; TRBD2 matches at 8 bases. The source of this sequence is a woman aged 25 to 39 in good health. Sequenced input: blood. CDR3 sequence reads: CASSQGGPAGVFQETQYF. The DNA for the CDR3 is TGTGCCAGCAGCCAAGGGGGTCCAGCGGGGGTTTTCCAAGAGACCCAGTACTTC.